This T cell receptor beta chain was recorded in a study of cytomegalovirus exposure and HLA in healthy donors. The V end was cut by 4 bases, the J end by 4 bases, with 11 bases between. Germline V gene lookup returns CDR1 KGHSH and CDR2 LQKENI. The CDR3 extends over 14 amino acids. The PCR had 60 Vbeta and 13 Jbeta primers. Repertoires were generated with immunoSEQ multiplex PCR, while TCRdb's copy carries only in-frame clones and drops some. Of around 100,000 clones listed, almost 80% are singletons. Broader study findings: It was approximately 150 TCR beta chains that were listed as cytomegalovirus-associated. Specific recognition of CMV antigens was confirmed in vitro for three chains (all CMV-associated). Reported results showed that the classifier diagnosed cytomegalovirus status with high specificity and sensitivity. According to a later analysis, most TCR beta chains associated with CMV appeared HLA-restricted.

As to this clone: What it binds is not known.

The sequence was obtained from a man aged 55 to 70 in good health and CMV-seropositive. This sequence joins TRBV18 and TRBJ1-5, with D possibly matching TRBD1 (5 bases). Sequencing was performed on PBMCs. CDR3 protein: CASSLDSTNQPQHF. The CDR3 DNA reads TGTGCCAGCTCACTTGACAGCACTAATCAGCCCCAGCATTTT.